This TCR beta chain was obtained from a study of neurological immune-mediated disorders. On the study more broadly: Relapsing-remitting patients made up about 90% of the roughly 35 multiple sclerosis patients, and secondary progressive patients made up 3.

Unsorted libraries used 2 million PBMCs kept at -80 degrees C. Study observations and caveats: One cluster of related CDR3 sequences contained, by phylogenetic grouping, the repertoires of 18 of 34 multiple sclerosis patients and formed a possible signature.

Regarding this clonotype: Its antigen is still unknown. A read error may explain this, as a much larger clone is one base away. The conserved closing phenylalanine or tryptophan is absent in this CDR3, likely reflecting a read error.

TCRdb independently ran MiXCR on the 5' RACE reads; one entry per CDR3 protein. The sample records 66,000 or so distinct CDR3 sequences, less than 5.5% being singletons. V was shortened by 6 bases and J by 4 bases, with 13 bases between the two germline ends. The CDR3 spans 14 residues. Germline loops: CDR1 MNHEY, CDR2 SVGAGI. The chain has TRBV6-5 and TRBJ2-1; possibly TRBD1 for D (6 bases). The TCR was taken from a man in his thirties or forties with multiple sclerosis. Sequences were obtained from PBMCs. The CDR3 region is CASRDSSVYNEQFC. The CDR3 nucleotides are TGTGCCAGCAGGGACAGTAGTGTATACAATGAGCAGTTCTGC.